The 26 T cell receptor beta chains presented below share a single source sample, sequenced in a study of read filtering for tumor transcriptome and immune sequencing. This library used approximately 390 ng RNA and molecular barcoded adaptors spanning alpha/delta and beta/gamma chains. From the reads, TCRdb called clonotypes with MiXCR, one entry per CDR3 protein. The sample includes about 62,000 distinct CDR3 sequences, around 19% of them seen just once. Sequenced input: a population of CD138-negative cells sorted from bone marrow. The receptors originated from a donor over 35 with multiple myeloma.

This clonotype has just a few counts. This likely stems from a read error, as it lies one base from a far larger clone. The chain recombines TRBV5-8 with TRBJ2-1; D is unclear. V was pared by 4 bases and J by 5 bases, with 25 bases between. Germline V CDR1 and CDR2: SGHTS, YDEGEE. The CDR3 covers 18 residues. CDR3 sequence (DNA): TGTGCCAGCAGCCCCCATCTCGTCCGGTTAGGCGCTAACAATGAGCAGTTCTTC. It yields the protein CASSPHLVRLGANNEQFF.

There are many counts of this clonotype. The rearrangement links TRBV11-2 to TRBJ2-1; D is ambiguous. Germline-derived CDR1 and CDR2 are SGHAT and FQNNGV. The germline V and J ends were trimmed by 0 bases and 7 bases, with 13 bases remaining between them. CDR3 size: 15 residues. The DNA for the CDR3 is TGTGCCAGCAGCTTAGAGGGGTTCGGTCTAAATGAGCAGTTCTTC. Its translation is CASSLEGFGLNEQFF.

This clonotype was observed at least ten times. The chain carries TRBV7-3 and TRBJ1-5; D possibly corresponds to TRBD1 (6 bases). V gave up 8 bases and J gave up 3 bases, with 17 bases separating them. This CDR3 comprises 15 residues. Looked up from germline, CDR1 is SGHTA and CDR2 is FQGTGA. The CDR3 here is CASPRTDRNNQPQHF. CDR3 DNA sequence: TGTGCCAGCCCGCGGACGGACAGAAACAATCAGCCCCAGCATTTT.

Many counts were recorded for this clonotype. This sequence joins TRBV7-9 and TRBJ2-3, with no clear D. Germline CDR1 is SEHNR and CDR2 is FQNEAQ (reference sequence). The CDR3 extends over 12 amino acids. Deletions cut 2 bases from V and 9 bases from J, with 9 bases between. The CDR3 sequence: CASSLSDGTQYF. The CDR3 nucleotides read TGTGCCAGCAGCTTAAGTGATGGAACGCAGTATTTT.

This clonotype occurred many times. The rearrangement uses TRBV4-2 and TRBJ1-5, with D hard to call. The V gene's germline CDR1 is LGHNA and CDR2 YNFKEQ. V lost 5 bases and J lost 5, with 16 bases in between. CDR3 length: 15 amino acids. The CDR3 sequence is CASSFRALTDQPQHF. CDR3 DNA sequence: TGTGCCAGCAGCTTCCGGGCGCTCACAGATCAGCCCCAGCATTTT.

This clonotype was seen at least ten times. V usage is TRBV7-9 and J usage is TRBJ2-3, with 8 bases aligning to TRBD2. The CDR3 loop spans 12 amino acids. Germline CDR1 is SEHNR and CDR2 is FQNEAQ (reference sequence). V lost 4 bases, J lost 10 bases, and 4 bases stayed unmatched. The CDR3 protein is CASSSEGLAQYF. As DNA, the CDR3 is TGTGCCAGCAGCTCAGAGGGACTAGCGCAGTATTTT.

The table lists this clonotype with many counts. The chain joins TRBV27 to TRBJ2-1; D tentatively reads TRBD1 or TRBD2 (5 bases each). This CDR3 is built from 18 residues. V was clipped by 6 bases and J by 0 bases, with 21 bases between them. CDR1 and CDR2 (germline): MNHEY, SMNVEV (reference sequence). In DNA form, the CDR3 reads TGTGCCAGCAGCCTAACCCCCGGGGCGGGTAGCTCCTACAATGAGCAGTTCTTC. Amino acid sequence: CASSLTPGAGSSYNEQFF.

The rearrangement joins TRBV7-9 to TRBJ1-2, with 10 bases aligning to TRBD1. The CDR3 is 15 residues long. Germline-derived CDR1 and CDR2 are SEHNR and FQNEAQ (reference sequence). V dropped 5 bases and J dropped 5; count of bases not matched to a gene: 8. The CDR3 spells CASSPSDRGLYGYTF. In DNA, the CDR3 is TGTGCCAGCAGCCCATCGGACAGGGGGTTGTATGGCTACACCTTC.

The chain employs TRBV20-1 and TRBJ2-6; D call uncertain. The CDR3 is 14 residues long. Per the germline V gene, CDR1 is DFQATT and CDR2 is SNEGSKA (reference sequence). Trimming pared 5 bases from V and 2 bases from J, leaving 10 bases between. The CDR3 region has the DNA TGCAGTGCTCTGAGATCTGCTGGGGCCAACGTCCTGACTTTC. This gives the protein CSALRSAGANVLTF.

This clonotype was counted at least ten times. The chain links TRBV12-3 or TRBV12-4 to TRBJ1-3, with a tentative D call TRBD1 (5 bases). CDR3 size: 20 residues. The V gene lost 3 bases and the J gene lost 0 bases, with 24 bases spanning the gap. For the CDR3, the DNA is TGTGCCAGCAGTTTCACCTTGACAGTCGGGGGATTGAGCTCTGGAAACACCATATATTTT. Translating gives CASSFTLTVGGLSSGNTIYF.

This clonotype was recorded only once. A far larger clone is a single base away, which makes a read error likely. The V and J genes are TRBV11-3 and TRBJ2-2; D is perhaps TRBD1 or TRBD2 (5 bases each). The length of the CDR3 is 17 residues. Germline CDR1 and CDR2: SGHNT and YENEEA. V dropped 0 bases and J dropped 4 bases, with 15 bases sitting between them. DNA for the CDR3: TGTGCCAGCAGCTTAGATGGGGGTTTCGCGATCACCGGGGAGCTGTTTTTT. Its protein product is CASSLDGGFAITGELFF.

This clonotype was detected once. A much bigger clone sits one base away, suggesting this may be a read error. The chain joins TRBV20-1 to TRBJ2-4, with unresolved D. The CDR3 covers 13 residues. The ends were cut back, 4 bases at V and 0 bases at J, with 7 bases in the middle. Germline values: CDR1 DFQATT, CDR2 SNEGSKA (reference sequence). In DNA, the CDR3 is TGCAGTGCTATGCAGCTAGCCAAAAACATTCAGTACTTC. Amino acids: CSAMQLAKNIQYF.

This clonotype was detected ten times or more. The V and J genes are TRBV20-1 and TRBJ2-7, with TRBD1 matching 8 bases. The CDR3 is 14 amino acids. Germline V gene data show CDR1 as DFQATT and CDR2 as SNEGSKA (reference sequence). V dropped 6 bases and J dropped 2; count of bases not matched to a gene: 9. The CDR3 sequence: CSADPRDRPYEQYF. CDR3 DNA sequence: TGCAGTGCAGACCCTCGGGACAGGCCCTACGAGCAGTACTTC.

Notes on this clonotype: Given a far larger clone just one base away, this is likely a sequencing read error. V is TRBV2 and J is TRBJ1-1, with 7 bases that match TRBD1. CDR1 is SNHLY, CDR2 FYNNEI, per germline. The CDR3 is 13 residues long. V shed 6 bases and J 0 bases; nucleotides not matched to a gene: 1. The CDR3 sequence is CASRQGMNTEAFF. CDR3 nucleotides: TGTGCCAGCAGACAGGGGATGAACACTGAAGCTTTCTTT. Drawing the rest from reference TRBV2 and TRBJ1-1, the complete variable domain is EPEVTQTPSHQVTQMGQEVILRCVPISNHLYFYWYRQILGQKVEFLVSFYNNEISEKSEIFDDQFSVERPDGSNFTLKIRSTKLEDSAMYFCASRQGMNTEAFFGQGTRLTVV.

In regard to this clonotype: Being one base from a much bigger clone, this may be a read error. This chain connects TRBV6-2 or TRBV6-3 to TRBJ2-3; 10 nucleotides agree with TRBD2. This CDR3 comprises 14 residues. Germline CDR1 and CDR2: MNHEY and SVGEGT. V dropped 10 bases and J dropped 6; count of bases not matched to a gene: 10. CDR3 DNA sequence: TGTGCCACTGAAAGCGGGAGGGCCGTGGATACGCAGTATTTT. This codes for CATESGRAVDTQYF.

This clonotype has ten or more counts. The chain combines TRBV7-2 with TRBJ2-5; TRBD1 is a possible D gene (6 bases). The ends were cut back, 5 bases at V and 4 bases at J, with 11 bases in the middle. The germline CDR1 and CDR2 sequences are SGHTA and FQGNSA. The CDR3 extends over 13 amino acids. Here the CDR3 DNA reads TGTGCCAGCAGCCAGGACAGCAGAGAGACCCAGTACTTC. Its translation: CASSQDSRETQYF.

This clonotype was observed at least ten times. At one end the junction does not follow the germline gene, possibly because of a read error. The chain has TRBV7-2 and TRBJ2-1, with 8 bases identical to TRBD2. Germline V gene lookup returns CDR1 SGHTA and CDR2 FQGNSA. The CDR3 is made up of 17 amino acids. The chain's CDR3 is CAGSSRSGGGSYNEQFF. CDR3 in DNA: TGTGCCGGCAGCTCTCGGAGCGGGGGCGGCTCCTACAATGAGCAGTTCTTC.

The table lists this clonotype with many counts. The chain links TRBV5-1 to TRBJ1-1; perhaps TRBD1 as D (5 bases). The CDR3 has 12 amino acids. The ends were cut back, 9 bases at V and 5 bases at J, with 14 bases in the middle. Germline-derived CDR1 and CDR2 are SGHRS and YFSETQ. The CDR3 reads CATAGPGTEAFF. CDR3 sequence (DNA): TGCGCCACCGCAGGGCCGGGAACTGAAGCTTTCTTT.

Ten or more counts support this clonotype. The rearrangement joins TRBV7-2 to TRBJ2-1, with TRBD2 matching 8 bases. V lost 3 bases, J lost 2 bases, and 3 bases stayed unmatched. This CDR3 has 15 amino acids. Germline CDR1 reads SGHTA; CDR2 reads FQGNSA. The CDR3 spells CASSLAGGTYNEQFF. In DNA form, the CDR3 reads TGTGCCAGCAGCTTGGCGGGGGGCACCTACAATGAGCAGTTCTTC.

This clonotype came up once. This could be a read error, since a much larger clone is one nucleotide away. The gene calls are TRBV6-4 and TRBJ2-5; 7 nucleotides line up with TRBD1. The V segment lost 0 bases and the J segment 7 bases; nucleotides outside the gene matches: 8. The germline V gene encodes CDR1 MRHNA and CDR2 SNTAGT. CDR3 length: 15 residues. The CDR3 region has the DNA TGTGCCAGCAGTGACTCAGGGGCCCCAGGGGGGACCCAGTACTTC. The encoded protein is CASSDSGAPGGTQYF.

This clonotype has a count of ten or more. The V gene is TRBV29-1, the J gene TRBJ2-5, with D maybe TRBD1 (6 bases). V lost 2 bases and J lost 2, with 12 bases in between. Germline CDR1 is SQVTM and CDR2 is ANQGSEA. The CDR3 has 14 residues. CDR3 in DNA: TGCAGCGTTGAAAAGGACAGTACACAAGAGACCCAGTACTTC. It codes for CSVEKDSTQETQYF. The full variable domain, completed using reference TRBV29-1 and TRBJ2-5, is SAVISQKPSRDICQRGTSLTIQCQVDSQVTMMFWYRQQPGQSLTLIATANQGSEATYESGFVIDKFPISRPNLTFSTLTVSNMSPEDSSIYLCSVEKDSTQETQYFGPGTRLLVL.

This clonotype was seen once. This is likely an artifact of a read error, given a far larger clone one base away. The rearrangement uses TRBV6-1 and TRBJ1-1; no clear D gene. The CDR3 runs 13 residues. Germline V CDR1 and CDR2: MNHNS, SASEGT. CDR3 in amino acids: CASRRRENTEALF. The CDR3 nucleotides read TGTGCCAGCAGGCGACGGGAAAACACTGAAGCTCTCTTT.

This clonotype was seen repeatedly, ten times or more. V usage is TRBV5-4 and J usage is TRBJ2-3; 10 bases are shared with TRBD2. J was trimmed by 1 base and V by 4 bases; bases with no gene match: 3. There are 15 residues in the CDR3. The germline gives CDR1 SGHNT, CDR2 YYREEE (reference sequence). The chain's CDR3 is CASSPGTSGTDTQYF. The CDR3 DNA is TGTGCCAGCAGCCCAGGGACTAGCGGCACAGATACGCAGTATTTT. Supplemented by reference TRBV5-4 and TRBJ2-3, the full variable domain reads ETGVTQSPTHLIKTRGQQVTLRCSSQSGHNTVSWYQQALGQGPQFIFQYYREEENGRGNFPPRFSGLQFPNYSSELNVNALELDDSALYLCASSPGTSGTDTQYFGPGTRLTVL.

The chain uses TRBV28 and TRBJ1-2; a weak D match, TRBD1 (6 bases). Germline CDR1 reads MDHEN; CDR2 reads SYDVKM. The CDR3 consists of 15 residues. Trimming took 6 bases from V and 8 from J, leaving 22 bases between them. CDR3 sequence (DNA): TGTGCCAGCAGCCAGGGGACTGGTCTGATACACGGCTACACCTTC. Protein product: CASSQGTGLIHGYTF.

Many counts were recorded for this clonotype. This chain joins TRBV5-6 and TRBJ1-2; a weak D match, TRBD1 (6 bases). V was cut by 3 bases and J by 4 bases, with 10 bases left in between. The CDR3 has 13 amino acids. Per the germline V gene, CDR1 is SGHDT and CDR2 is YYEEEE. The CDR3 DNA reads TGTGCCAGCAGCTACGGGACATCCTATGGCTACACCTTC. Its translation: CASSYGTSYGYTF.

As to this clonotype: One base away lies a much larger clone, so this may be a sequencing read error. CDR3 in amino acids: CASSFPGDTGELFF. CDR3 in DNA: TGTGCCAGCAGTTTCCCAGGAGACACCGGGGAGCTGTTTTTT. The rearrangement links TRBV6-5 to TRBJ2-2; no reliable D call. Trimming cost V 4 bases and J 3 bases, with 9 bases left between them. The CDR3 length is 14 residues. Germline V gives CDR1 MNHEY, CDR2 SVGAGI.